This is a list of T cell receptor beta chains from one sample in a study of shared clonotypes between healthy human individuals. The repertoire was sequenced with immunoSEQ multiplex PCR; TCRdb's copy has only in-frame clones and lacks some. The sample includes more than 2 million clones, 93% of them seen just once. Sample: naive CD8+ T cells from PBMCs. The receptors originated from a man in his late teens or twenties in good health. Some clones in this sample may be carry-over from other donors' samples. Each CDR3 is given with its conserved first and last residue. Fields, in order: clone size, V gene, J gene, D gene, CDR3 protein, CDR3 DNA. A D gene is named only where the DNA matches it firmly. Rows give clone size only sometimes, using once, few, many, or a class for an expanded clone.

abundance: few; v_gene: TRBV6-5; j_gene: TRBJ2-7; d_gene: .; CDR3aa: CASSYGDPSSYEQYF; CDR3nt: TGTGCCAGCAGTTACGGGGACCCGAGCTCCTACGAGCAGTACTTC
abundance: .; v_gene: TRBV19; j_gene: TRBJ2-4; d_gene: TRBD2; CDR3aa: CASSPWGLAGNIQYF; CDR3nt: TGTGCCAGTAGTCCATGGGGACTAGCGGGAAACATTCAGTACTTC
abundance: .; v_gene: TRBV9; j_gene: TRBJ2-3; d_gene: .; CDR3aa: CASSFGGVSTDTQYF; CDR3nt: TGTGCCAGCAGCTTCGGAGGGGTAAGCACAGATACGCAGTATTTT
abundance: .; v_gene: TRBV5-6; j_gene: TRBJ1-3; d_gene: .; CDR3aa: CASKQGFGNTIYF; CDR3nt: TGTGCCAGCAAACAGGGCTTTGGAAACACCATATATTTT
abundance: .; v_gene: TRBV7-2; j_gene: TRBJ2-7; d_gene: TRBD1; CDR3aa: CASSPRQGSYEQYF; CDR3nt: TGTGCCAGCAGCCCACGACAGGGCTCCTACGAGCAGTACTTC
abundance: .; v_gene: TRBV15; j_gene: TRBJ2-2; d_gene: .; CDR3aa: CATSKSNTGELFF; CDR3nt: TGTGCCACCAGCAAATCGAACACCGGGGAGCTGTTTTTT
abundance: .; v_gene: TRBV28; j_gene: TRBJ2-7; d_gene: .; CDR3aa: CASSLTIHSQEYEQYF; CDR3nt: TGTGCCAGCAGTTTAACCATCCACAGCCAGGAGTACGAGCAGTACTTC
abundance: .; v_gene: TRBV5-1; j_gene: TRBJ2-3; d_gene: .; CDR3aa: CASSLGRSTDTQYF; CDR3nt: TGCGCCAGCAGCTTGGGGAGAAGCACAGATACGCAGTATTTT
abundance: once; v_gene: TRBV27; j_gene: TRBJ2-3; d_gene: .; CDR3aa: CASTPTSYSTDTQYF; CDR3nt: TGTGCCAGCACCCCAACTTCTTATAGCACAGATACGCAGTATTTT
abundance: .; v_gene: TRBV19; j_gene: TRBJ2-2; d_gene: .; CDR3aa: CASSPRAHRQTGELFF; CDR3nt: TGTGCCAGTAGTCCACGGGCCCATCGTCAAACCGGGGAGCTGTTTTTT
abundance: .; v_gene: TRBV19; j_gene: TRBJ2-5; d_gene: .; CDR3aa: CASSIGPGETQYF; CDR3nt: TGTGCCAGTAGTATAGGACCCGGGGAGACCCAGTACTTC
abundance: .; v_gene: TRBV2; j_gene: TRBJ1-3; d_gene: .; CDR3aa: CASIPTGRRNTIYF; CDR3nt: TGTGCCAGCATACCAACAGGGCGCCGAAACACCATATATTTT
abundance: .; v_gene: TRBV28; j_gene: TRBJ2-7; d_gene: .; CDR3aa: CASGTAASSSYEQYF; CDR3nt: TGTGCCAGCGGGACTGCGGCTAGCAGCTCCTACGAGCAGTACTTC
abundance: once; v_gene: TRBV14; j_gene: TRBJ2-7; d_gene: .; CDR3aa: CASSQESQWGAGEQYF; CDR3nt: TGTGCCAGCAGCCAAGAATCACAGTGGGGAGCTGGGGAGCAGTACTTC
abundance: .; v_gene: TRBV6-5; j_gene: TRBJ2-7; d_gene: TRBD1; CDR3aa: CASSSGQGIYEQYF; CDR3nt: TGTGCCAGCAGTAGTGGACAGGGAATCTACGAGCAGTACTTC